These 27 T cell receptor beta chains were all obtained from the same sample, sequenced in a study of prognosis after radiotherapy for stage I lung cancer. The authors amplified TCR beta CDR3 from genomic DNA using two-round multiplex PCR. Specific primers for each TRBV and TRBJ gene were what first-round PCR used. Each CDR3 protein is one row after TCRdb ran MiXCR on the multiplex PCR reads. The table lists tens of thousands of distinct CDR3 sequences, approximately 38% of them singletons. Sequencing used PBMCs, obtained before or after stereotactic body radiation therapy (not recorded which). Every receptor here comes from a donor at least 50 years old with non-small cell lung cancer.

The chain joins TRBV6-9 to TRBJ2-2, with D tentatively TRBD2 (7 bases). The length of the CDR3 is 16 residues. Germline CDR1 MNHGY, CDR2 SVAAGI. V gave up 3 bases and J gave up 7 bases, with 18 bases separating them. The CDR3 spells CASSYGGRGGNGELFF. The CDR3 nucleotides are TGTGCCAGCAGTTACGGTGGGAGGGGGGGTAACGGGGAGCTGTTTTTT.

Ten or more counts support this clonotype. The chain links TRBV2 to TRBJ2-5; TRBD2 aligns across 11 bases. The length of the CDR3 is 15 residues. The trim removed 2 bases at V and 5 bases at J, leaving 4 bases unmatched. CDR1 and CDR2 (germline): SNHLY, FYNNEI. CDR3 DNA: TGTGCCAGCAGTGAAATAGCGGGGGGGCGCGAGACCCAGTACTTC. Encoded protein: CASSEIAGGRETQYF.

The table lists this clonotype with many counts. The DNA of the CDR3 is TGTGCCAGCAGTGCAACCAGGGAGAGTGGCTACACCTTC. It translates to CASSATRESGYTF. V is TRBV27 and J is TRBJ1-2; D may be TRBD1 (5 bases). This CDR3 comprises 13 residues. CDR1 MNHEY and CDR2 SMNVEV come from the germline V gene (reference sequence). Trimming removed 5 bases at V and 7 bases at J, with 14 bases between.

This clonotype ranks as medium-sized. The chain joins TRBV19 to TRBJ2-5, with no clear D. The CDR3 spans 15 residues. Germline CDR1 reads LNHDA; CDR2 reads SQIVND (reference sequence). Trimming left V 4 bases short and J 5 bases short, with 17 bases between. Here the CDR3 DNA reads TGTGCCAGTAGTACGCGACTGCGACGGGTTGAGACCCAGTACTTC. Protein sequence: CASSTRLRRVETQYF. The whole variable domain, remainder taken from reference TRBV19 and TRBJ2-5, is DGGITQSPKYLFRKEGQNVTLSCEQNLNHDAMYWYRQDPGQGLRLIYYSQIVNDFQKGDIAEGYSVSREKKESFPLTVTSAQKNPTAFYLCASSTRLRRVETQYFGPGTRLLVL.

This clonotype occurred many times. This chain uses TRBV20-1 with TRBJ1-2; D call uncertain. Trimming left V 0 bases short and J 2 bases short, with 22 bases between. The CDR3 spans 18 residues. Germline CDR1 DFQATT, CDR2 SNEGSKA (reference sequence). As DNA, the CDR3 is TGCAGTGCTAGAGAACCCCGAGGTGGAGGAACCGAAAACTATGGCTACACCTTC. Translating gives CSAREPRGGGTENYGYTF.

In DNA form, the CDR3 reads TGTGCCAGCAGTTACAGTCTCAATTCACCAATCCACTTT. It yields the protein CASSYSLNSPIHF. The chain combines TRBV6-9 with TRBJ1-6; D not resolved. The CDR3 length is 13 residues. The germline V gene has CDR1 MNHGY and CDR2 SVAAGI. Trimming took 3 bases from V and 17 from J, leaving 17 bases between them.

This clonotype was observed at least ten times. V usage is TRBV2 and J usage is TRBJ1-1, with D unresolved. The V and J ends lost 1 base and 1 base respectively, with 4 bases between them. The CDR3 consists of 13 residues. CDR1 is SNHLY and CDR2 is FYNNEI in the germline V gene. CDR3 residues: CASSEGRNTEAFF. For the CDR3, the DNA is TGTGCCAGCAGTGAAGGCAGGAACACTGAAGCTTTCTTT.

A remark on this clonotype: A read error likely explains this, since a far larger clone differs by one base. The rearrangement uses TRBV6-1 and TRBJ2-2; perhaps TRBD2 as D (6 bases). CDR1 MNHNS and CDR2 SASEGT come from the germline V gene. The CDR3 length is 13 residues. In nucleotides, the CDR3 is TGTGCCAGCAGTTTAAGAAGATTCGGGGGGCTGTTTTTT. It yields the protein CASSLRRFGGLFF.

At least ten counts were recorded for this clonotype. The V and J genes are TRBV11-2 and TRBJ2-7, with TRBD2 matching over 12 bases. The CDR3 has 14 amino acids. Germline loops: CDR1 SGHAT, CDR2 FQNNGV. Trimming removed 5 bases from V and 4 bases from J; junction bases left unmatched: 3. The DNA for the CDR3 is TGTGCCAGCAGCCCGACTAGCGGGAGTTACGAGCAGTACTTC. It is translated as CASSPTSGSYEQYF.

At least ten counts were recorded for this clonotype. The V call is TRBV7-2, the J call TRBJ2-1, with 8 bases that match TRBD1. This CDR3 spans 14 amino acids. CDR1 and CDR2 from the germline V gene are SGHTA and FQGNSA. J lost 6 bases, V lost 5 bases, and 6 bases had no gene match. The CDR3 protein is CASSISGTGNEQFF. In DNA, the CDR3 is TGTGCCAGCAGCATTTCCGGGACAGGCAATGAGCAGTTCTTC. Full variable domain (rest looked up from reference TRBV7-2 and TRBJ2-1): GAGVSQSPSNKVTEKGKDVELRCDPISGHTALYWYRQSLGQGLEFLIYFQGNSAPDKSGLPSDRFSAERTGGSVSTLTIQRTQQEDSAVYLCASSISGTGNEQFFGPGTRLTVL.

The sample holds many counts of this clonotype. The chain uses TRBV5-6 and TRBJ2-7, with 7 bases identical to TRBD2. Trimming at V came to 0 bases and at J to 2 bases, leaving 8 bases not matched to a gene. Germline CDR1 and CDR2: SGHDT and YYEEEE. This CDR3 contains 16 residues. CDR3 sequence reads: CASSLAMREPPYEQYF. The DNA of the CDR3 is TGTGCCAGCAGCTTGGCGATGCGGGAGCCCCCCTACGAGCAGTACTTC.

This clonotype showed up many times. The chain is built from TRBV15 and TRBJ1-2, with D uncertain. The CDR3 sequence is 12 residues long. The germline V gene has CDR1 LNHNV and CDR2 YYDKDF (reference sequence). V lost 2 bases, J lost 8 bases, and 9 bases lay in between. The chain's CDR3 is CATSRSEQGYTF. CDR3 DNA: TGTGCCACCAGCAGATCAGAACAGGGCTACACCTTC.

This clonotype showed up many times. V gene TRBV7-8 combines with J gene TRBJ1-2; a possible D gene is TRBD1 (6 bases). With 1 base removed from V and 3 bases from J, the gap between germline ends came to 6 bases. The CDR3 contains 13 residues. Germline CDR1 reads SGHVS; CDR2 reads FQNEAQ. CDR3 bases: TGTGCCAGCAGCTTAGACAGGGACTATGGCTACACCTTC. It codes for CASSLDRDYGYTF.

This clonotype has just a few counts. This may be a read error: a much more frequent sequence differs by one nucleotide. DNA of the CDR3: TGTGCCAGCACCTACTGGACTAGCGGGGGGAACAATGAGCAGTTCTTC. Protein sequence: CASTYWTSGGNNEQFF. The V gene is TRBV6-2 or TRBV6-3, the J gene TRBJ2-1, with TRBD2 matching over 14 bases. CDR1 is MNHEY and CDR2 is SVGEGT in the germline V gene. The J segment lost 5 bases and the V segment lost 7 bases, leaving 7 bases of the junction unmatched. CDR3 size: 16 residues.

The genes are TRBV7-6 and TRBJ1-2; tentatively, D is TRBD1 (5 bases). The germline V and J ends were trimmed by 5 bases and 6 bases, with 16 bases remaining between them. From germline, CDR1 is SGHVS and CDR2 FNYEAQ. This CDR3 contains 14 residues. The CDR3 region is CASSPPWVGDGYTF. CDR3 DNA: TGTGCCAGCAGCCCCCCATGGGTAGGGGATGGCTACACCTTC.

Of note for this clonotype: This could be a read error, since a much larger clone is one nucleotide away. The chain has TRBV7-9 and TRBJ1-4; D perhaps matches TRBD1 (6 bases). With 5 bases removed from V and 8 bases from J, the gap between germline ends came to 15 bases. Germline lookup yields CDR1 SEHNR and CDR2 FQNEAQ (reference sequence). The CDR3 has 14 amino acids. The chain's CDR3 is CASSPGTWEEKLFF. CDR3 DNA sequence: TGTGCCAGCAGCCCCGGGACATGGGAAGAAAAACTGTTTTTT.

The gene calls are TRBV5-1 and TRBJ2-5; 11 positions agree with TRBD2. The V gene's germline CDR1 is SGHRS and CDR2 YFSETQ. V was pared by 0 bases and J by 3 bases, with 7 bases of the junction left unmatched. The CDR3 is 17 amino acids. CDR3 DNA: TGCGCCAGCAGCTTGGGCCTCGGGACTAGCGGAAAAGAGACCCAGTACTTC. As protein: CASSLGLGTSGKETQYF.

Concerning this clonotype: It differs at one base from a far larger clone, so likely a read error. This sequence joins TRBV6-6 and TRBJ1-1; D call uncertain. The CDR3 loop spans 13 amino acids. The germline V gene encodes CDR1 MNHNY and CDR2 SVGAGI (reference sequence). The V end lost 0 bases, the J end lost 7 bases, and 9 bases lay between the germline ends. The CDR3 DNA is TGTGCCAGCAGTTACTCGGGCAGTCGTGAAGCTTTCTTT. It encodes CASSYSGSREAFF.

This sequence joins TRBV6-2 or TRBV6-3 and TRBJ1-3; D is unclear. CDR1 and CDR2 (germline): MNHEY, SVGEGT. The CDR3 is 14 amino acids. Trimming stripped 8 bases from V and 6 bases from J, with 17 bases between. The CDR3 reads CASGKGGRSNTIYF. As DNA, the CDR3 is TGTGCCAGCGGGAAGGGTGGACGGTCAAACACCATATATTTT.

Points on this clonotype: This may come from a read error, since a much larger clone is one base off. The rearrangement links TRBV13 to TRBJ1-2, with a tentative D call TRBD1 (5 bases). Trimming pared 0 bases from V and 12 bases from J, leaving 29 bases between. The CDR3 extends over 18 amino acids. CDR1 PRHDT and CDR2 FYEKMQ come from the germline V gene (reference sequence). The CDR3 DNA reads TGTGCCAGCAGCTTAGGTGCCCGTGGGGGAGGGCTGAAATATTGCCACACCTTC. Its translation is CASSLGARGGGLKYCHTF.

V and J are TRBV11-2 and TRBJ2-7, with D uncertain. CDR3 size: 12 residues. CDR1 is SGHAT, CDR2 FQNNGV, per germline. V lost 3 bases and J 2 bases, leaving 5 bases between the germline ends. The DNA of the CDR3 is TGTGCCAGCAGCTTCTCTGCCTACGAGCAGTACTTC. It is translated as CASSFSAYEQYF.

This clonotype was recorded many times. The rearrangement uses TRBV6-4 and TRBJ2-7, with 9 bases identical to TRBD1. CDR3 length equals 15 residues. Germline CDR1 reads MRHNA; CDR2 reads SNTAGT. V gave up 11 bases and J gave up 4 bases; unmatched junction bases: 15. The CDR3 region is CASMPGQGFGYEQYF. The CDR3 DNA follows: TGTGCCTCCATGCCGGGACAGGGATTTGGGTACGAGCAGTACTTC.

The chain carries TRBV6-5 and TRBJ2-1; possibly TRBD2 for D (6 bases). Germline V CDR1 and CDR2: MNHEY, SVGAGI. V shed 2 bases and J shed 8 bases, with 16 bases lying between them. This CDR3 has 15 residues. The CDR3 DNA sequence: TGTGCCAGCAGTTACGGAGCTGGAGGGCCAGATGAGCAGTTCTTC. Its protein is CASSYGAGGPDEQFF.

Comments on this clonotype: The likely explanation is a read error, given a far larger clone one base away. The gene calls are TRBV7-9 and TRBJ2-7; no clear D. The CDR3 covers 12 residues. The germline CDR1 and CDR2 sequences are SEHNR and FQNEAQ (reference sequence). The CDR3 DNA is TGTGCCAGCATCTTATTCAGCTACGAGCAGTACTTC. Translated, it gives CASILFSYEQYF.

Many counts were recorded for this clonotype. The J gene is TRBJ1-1, the V gene TRBV12-3 or TRBV12-4; a weak D match, TRBD1 (5 bases). The V end lost 6 bases, the J end lost 4 bases, and 12 bases lay between the germline ends. The CDR3 is 13 amino acids. The CDR3 here is CASSRTGSTEAFF. CDR3 coding DNA: TGTGCCAGCAGCCGAACAGGAAGCACTGAAGCTTTCTTT.

This clonotype is deemed medium-sized (0.01 to 0.1%). The chain carries TRBV6-5 and TRBJ2-3; D might be TRBD2 (5 bases). The germline V gene encodes CDR1 MNHEY and CDR2 SVGAGI. Trimming removed 0 bases from V and 5 bases from J, with 12 bases in between. This CDR3 has 15 amino acids. The CDR3 coding sequence is TGTGCCAGCAGTTACTCACCGGGGTCGGGAGATACGCAGTATTTT. Translation: CASSYSPGSGDTQYF.

To note about this clonotype: A far larger clone is only one base removed, so a read error is likely. The chain is built from TRBV6-2 or TRBV6-3 and TRBJ2-1; 10 bases line up with TRBD2. The CDR3 totals 16 residues. Germline V gene lookup returns CDR1 MNHEY and CDR2 SVGEGT. Trimming cost V 5 bases and J 6 bases; bases outside gene matches: 10. CDR3 in DNA: TGTGCCAGCAGTGACGCCGGGACTAGCGTGGCCAATGAGCAGTTCTTC. This encodes CASSDAGTSVANEQFF.